What follows are 14 T cell receptor beta chains derived from one specimen sequenced in a study of regulatory T cells in long-lasting Graves disease. Library construction for TCR beta used iRepertoire HTBI primers and Arm-PCR of CDR3 regions. TCRdb reprocessed the multiplex PCR reads with MiXCR, giving one entry per CDR3 protein. The repertoire has 350,000 to 500,000 distinct CDR3 sequences, 12% to 15% of them found once; the top ten carry more than 15%. Time point specified: newly diagnosed GD, antithyroid drugs for less than 3 months. TCR sequences were obtained from RNA taken from PBMCs. This sample was shared with a second study, whose subject was T cells in Graves' hyperthyroidism and ophthalmopathy.

The material sequenced was peripheral blood mononuclear cells (PBMCs), taken at new diagnosis, from a patient treated with antithyroid drugs. Receptor source: a woman aged 45 to 65 with Graves disease.

V gene TRBV30 combines with J gene TRBJ2-5, with a possible D match to TRBD1 (6 bases). V was clipped by 4 bases and J by 2 bases, with 11 bases between them. The CDR3 length is 13 residues. CDR1 and CDR2 from the germline V gene are GTSNPN and SVGIG (reference sequence). Here the CDR3 reads CAWIEDSQETQYF. The CDR3 bases are TGTGCCTGGATCGAGGACAGTCAAGAGACCCAGTACTTC.

This clonotype came up a few times. The chain employs TRBV27 and TRBJ2-7; D uncertain. The length of the CDR3 is 12 residues. Per germline, CDR1 MNHEY and CDR2 SMNVEV (reference sequence). The V end lost 5 bases, the J end lost 3 bases, and 8 bases lay between the germline ends. In DNA form, the CDR3 reads TGTGCCAGCAGTACGGATCACTACGAGCAGTACTTC. As protein: CASSTDHYEQYF.

In its sample, this clonotype was seen many times. The rearrangement uses TRBV6-1 and TRBJ2-3; TRBD2 agrees at 8 bases. Germline-derived CDR1 and CDR2 are MNHNS and SASEGT. The V gene end was trimmed by 6 bases and the J gene end by 2 bases; junction bases not matched to a gene: 13. This CDR3 comprises 17 residues. The CDR3 DNA sequence: TGTGCCAGCAGACGAATAGCGGGAAGTTATTACACAGATACGCAGTATTTT. This encodes CASRRIAGSYYTDTQYF.

This clonotype was seen more than once but under ten times. This may arise from a read error, as a much more abundant clone is one base away. This sequence joins TRBV11-2 and TRBJ2-1, with TRBD2 matching over 8 bases. CDR1 and CDR2 from the germline V gene are SGHAT and FQNNGV. CDR3 size: 15 residues. Here the CDR3 DNA reads TGTGCCCGCAGCAACCAACTAGCGGAGTACAATGAGCAGTTCTTC. Protein sequence: CARSNQLAEYNEQFF.

As for this clonotype: It may be a read error: a sequence one base away is much more abundant. CDR3 in amino acids: CASGLGEPPRETQYF. CDR3 sequence (DNA): TGTGCCAGCGGTTTAGGGGAGCCGCCTCGCGAGACCCAGTACTTC. V is TRBV27 and J is TRBJ2-5, with D possibly being TRBD1 or TRBD2 (5 bases each). The CDR3 has 15 residues. Germline assignment: CDR1 MNHEY and CDR2 SMNVEV (reference sequence).

In its sample, this clonotype was seen many times. The chain couples TRBV6-1 to TRBJ1-2, with D possibly TRBD1 on 6 matching bases. The ends were cut back, 6 bases at V and 4 bases at J, with 15 bases in the middle. This CDR3 has 14 residues. Germline lookup yields CDR1 MNHNS and CDR2 SASEGT. The CDR3 region has the DNA TGTGCCAGCAGAACTCCGACAGGACTCTATGGCTACACCTTC. Amino acids: CASRTPTGLYGYTF.

The chain has TRBV11-3 and TRBJ2-7; D is possibly TRBD1 (6 bases). Germline values: CDR1 SGHNT, CDR2 YENEEA. Trimming left V 3 bases short and J 5 bases short, with 11 bases between. The CDR3 covers 13 residues. The CDR3 loop reads CASSLYRDHEQYF. The CDR3 bases are TGTGCCAGCAGCTTGTACAGGGACCACGAGCAGTACTTC.

A word on this clonotype: Being one base from a much bigger clone, this may be a read error. The CDR3 does not end in the conserved phenylalanine or tryptophan, so this is likely a read error. This chain connects TRBV5-6 to TRBJ2-7; TRBD2 agrees at 14 bases. Unmatched junction bases numbered 17, after V lost 4 bases and J lost 5 bases. CDR3 length: 19 residues. The germline V gene encodes CDR1 SGHDT and CDR2 YYEEEE. The CDR3 loop is CASSPMWDRGLAGVNEQYL. DNA of the CDR3: TGTGCCAGCAGCCCAATGTGGGACCGGGGACTAGCGGGAGTCAACGAGCAGTACCTC.

This clonotype showed up many times. A clone one base away is much larger, so this may be a read error. The chain links TRBV7-2 to TRBJ2-1; 9 positions agree with TRBD1. Germline CDR1 SGHTA, CDR2 FQGNSA. This CDR3 is built from 15 residues. The V gene end was trimmed by 3 bases and the J gene end by 2 bases; junction bases not matched to a gene: 2. CDR3 residues: CASSFDRGTYNEQFF. CDR3 coding DNA: TGTGCCAGCAGCTTCGACAGGGGGACCTACAATGAGCAGTTCTTC.

This clonotype was counted a few times. The V gene is TRBV6-1, the J gene TRBJ1-3; D is perhaps TRBD1 (6 bases). Germline V CDR1 and CDR2: MNHNS, SASEGT. Trimming took off 6 bases at V and 4 bases at J, with 13 bases between the two ends. The CDR3 has 14 residues. CDR3 protein: CASRRGASGNTIYF. The CDR3 DNA sequence: TGTGCCAGCAGGAGGGGGGCTTCGGGAAACACCATATATTTT.

There are many counts of this clonotype. This chain links TRBV6-5 with TRBJ1-5; D not certain. In germline, CDR1 is MNHEY, CDR2 SVGAGI. The V and J ends lost 2 bases and 0 bases respectively, with 8 bases between them. CDR3 length: 15 residues. The CDR3: CASSYRTYSNQPQHF. CDR3 nucleotides: TGTGCCAGCAGTTACCGCACTTATAGCAATCAGCCCCAGCATTTT.

This clonotype was seen only a few times. V is TRBV27 and J is TRBJ2-1, with D possibly matching TRBD1 (6 bases). The DNA matches TRBJ2-5 better at its end, which makes the J call doubtful. Germline lookup yields CDR1 MNHEY and CDR2 SMNVEV (reference sequence). This CDR3 contains 14 residues. The CDR3, as DNA: TGTGCCAGCAGGAAAGTGGGGGCGCCGGAGACCCAGTACTTC. It encodes CASRKVGAPETQYF.

This chain links TRBV7-9 with TRBJ1-1, with D perhaps TRBD1 (5 bases). Trimming removed 4 bases from V and 5 bases from J, with 14 bases in between. This CDR3 is built from 14 residues. Germline CDR1 is SEHNR and CDR2 is FQNEAQ (reference sequence). The CDR3 is CASSSGTAGTEAFF. The CDR3 coding sequence is TGTGCCAGCAGCTCCGGGACCGCGGGGACTGAAGCTTTCTTT.

In this sample, this clonotype turned up a few times. The chain links TRBV11-2 to TRBJ1-6, with TRBD1 matching over 10 bases. CDR1 SGHAT and CDR2 FQNNGV come from the germline V gene. J lost 1 base, V lost 3 bases, and 3 bases had no gene match. The CDR3 sequence is 17 residues long. CDR3 sequence reads: CASSLGQGFSYNSPLHF. The CDR3 DNA is TGTGCCAGCAGCTTGGGACAGGGGTTTTCCTATAATTCACCCCTCCACTTT.